The 21 T cell receptor beta chains below come from one sample, sequenced in a study of cytomegalovirus exposure and HLA in healthy donors. PCR was performed using 60 Vbeta and 13 Jbeta primers. This table comes from immunoSEQ multiplex PCR, and its TCRdb copy is limited to in-frame clones, with some not included. The table includes roughly 230,000 clones, around 90% detected once. Sequences were obtained from PBMCs. All receptors come from a girl aged 2 to 10 in good health and CMV-seronegative.

A remark on this clone: An end of the junction does not agree with germline; a read error may underlie this. This chain links TRBV10-3 with TRBJ1-6; TRBD1 is a possible D gene (5 bases). CDR1 and CDR2 from the germline V gene are ENHRY and SYGVKD. This CDR3 region has 14 residues. This chain's CDR3 is CASSETGGYSPLHF. CDR3 in DNA: TGTGCCAGCAGTGAAACGGGGGGTTATTCACCCCTCCACTTT.

The chain is built from TRBV5-1 and TRBJ2-7; 9 bases are a match to TRBD1. The CDR3 consists of 14 residues. The J segment lost 6 bases and the V segment lost 4 bases, leaving 8 bases of the junction unmatched. Germline CDR1 SGHRS, CDR2 YFSETQ. The CDR3 here is CASSHRGLLGEQYF. CDR3 nucleotide sequence: TGCGCCAGCAGCCACAGGGGGCTACTGGGCGAGCAGTACTTC.

The V and J genes are TRBV28 and TRBJ1-5; a possible D gene is TRBD1 (5 bases). Trimming removed 3 bases from V and 3 bases from J, with 12 bases in between. Germline V lookup: CDR1 MDHEN, CDR2 SYDVKM. The CDR3 has 15 residues. DNA of the CDR3: TGTGCCAGCAGTTTTGCGGGGGACGACAATCAGCCCCAGCATTTT. This translates into CASSFAGDDNQPQHF.

The genes are TRBV5-1 and TRBJ1-1; D gene unclear. V dropped 0 bases and J dropped 6 bases, with 18 bases sitting between them. This CDR3 is 16 amino acids long. The germline V gene has CDR1 SGHRS and CDR2 YFSETQ. CDR3 sequence reads: CASSLGRGAPNAEAFF. For the CDR3, the DNA is TGCGCCAGCAGCTTGGGGCGGGGAGCACCCAACGCTGAAGCTTTCTTT.

The chain couples TRBV13 to TRBJ2-7, with no clear D. The germline V and J ends were trimmed by 5 bases and 6 bases, with 11 bases remaining between them. CDR1 and CDR2 (germline): PRHDT, FYEKMQ (reference sequence). The CDR3 is 12 amino acids. The CDR3 protein is CASSAYRAEQYF. CDR3 sequence (DNA): TGTGCCAGCAGCGCTTACAGAGCCGAGCAGTACTTC.

The rearrangement uses TRBV27 and TRBJ2-1; 8 bases agree with TRBD2. The length of the CDR3 is 18 residues. Unmatched junction bases numbered 20, after V lost 7 bases and J lost 6 bases. Germline CDR1 and CDR2: MNHEY and SMNVEV (reference sequence). As DNA, the CDR3 is TGTGCCAGCACCCTTAAAGCCCCTCTAGCGGGTTACTCCAATGAGCAGTTCTTC. Translating it yields CASTLKAPLAGYSNEQFF.

The chain recombines TRBV15 with TRBJ2-3; D is perhaps TRBD2 (6 bases). Germline loops: CDR1 LNHNV, CDR2 YYDKDF (reference sequence). The CDR3 has 18 residues. Trimming left V 5 bases short and J 0 bases short, with 21 bases between. The CDR3 reads CATSSTAGLPKSTDTQYF. The CDR3 DNA reads as TGTGCCACCAGCTCTACGGCGGGGCTTCCGAAGAGCACAGATACGCAGTATTTT.

V usage is TRBV7-8 and J usage is TRBJ2-7, with TRBD2 identical over 9 bases. Trimming took 3 bases from V and 5 from J; bases not matched to a gene: 8. The CDR3 loop spans 15 amino acids. The germline V gene has CDR1 SGHVS and CDR2 FQNEAQ. CDR3 coding DNA: TGTGCCAGCAGCTTTCCCCGGGCGGGAGGGAACGAGCAGTACTTC. It specifies CASSFPRAGGNEQYF.

The rearrangement uses TRBV20-1 and TRBJ1-1; 9 nucleotides agree with TRBD1. The J segment lost 9 bases and the V segment lost 6 bases, leaving 5 bases of the junction unmatched. The CDR3 contains 11 residues. Germline values: CDR1 DFQATT, CDR2 SNEGSKA (reference sequence). CDR3 residues: CSANDRGKAFF. In DNA form, the CDR3 reads TGCAGTGCAAACGACAGGGGGAAAGCTTTCTTT.

The chain couples TRBV2 to TRBJ2-5, with D uncertain. The V end lost 6 bases, the J end lost 1 base, and 3 bases lay between the germline ends. Germline values: CDR1 SNHLY, CDR2 FYNNEI. The CDR3 runs 11 residues. DNA of the CDR3: TGTGCCAGCAGCTTCCAAGAGACCCAGTACTTC. Translation gives CASSFQETQYF.

The gene calls are TRBV27 and TRBJ2-7, with a possible D match to TRBD1 (5 bases). Germline V gene data show CDR1 as MNHEY and CDR2 as SMNVEV (reference sequence). V shed 3 bases and J shed 5 bases, with 11 bases lying between them. The CDR3 has 13 amino acids. The chain's CDR3 is CASSFGANDEQYF. In DNA form, the CDR3 reads TGTGCCAGCAGTTTTGGGGCCAACGACGAGCAGTACTTC.

The chain employs TRBV11-3 and TRBJ2-1, with D maybe TRBD2 (7 bases). CDR1 is SGHNT, CDR2 YENEEA, per germline. CDR3 length equals 16 residues. The V gene lost 1 base and the J gene lost 8 bases, with 18 bases spanning the gap. CDR3 coding DNA: TGTGCCAGCAGCTTAGGCGGGGGCCAGGGAGACGATGAGCAGTTCTTC. It translates to CASSLGGGQGDDEQFF.

The chain combines TRBV15 with TRBJ2-2, with 9 nucleotides matching TRBD1. Germline CDR1 and CDR2: LNHNV and YYDKDF (reference sequence). The junction had 8 bases not matched to a gene; V was cut back by 1 base and J by 5 bases. This CDR3 comprises 17 residues. Here the CDR3 DNA reads TGTGCCACCAGCAGAGTTGGGGGACAGGGACGTACCGGGGAGCTGTTTTTT. This encodes CATSRVGGQGRTGELFF.

The V call is TRBV6-1, the J call TRBJ2-3; D is possibly TRBD1 (5 bases). V was cut by 5 bases and J by 4 bases, with 7 bases left in between. This CDR3 region has 12 residues. The germline V gene has CDR1 MNHNS and CDR2 SASEGT. The CDR3 reads CASSTGPDTQYF. CDR3 nucleotide sequence: TGTGCCAGCAGTACAGGACCAGATACGCAGTATTTT.

This clone was counted only a few times. This chain uses TRBV27 with TRBJ1-1; perhaps TRBD1 as D (5 bases). Germline CDR1 reads MNHEY; CDR2 reads SMNVEV (reference sequence). The CDR3 has 14 amino acids. Between the trimmed V and J ends, which lost 8 bases and 0 bases, there was a span of 13 bases. In DNA form, the CDR3 reads TGTGCCAGCCGCTTACAGGAGTTGAACACTGAAGCTTTCTTT. Translation gives CASRLQELNTEAFF.

This clone was detected once. V usage is TRBV28 and J usage is TRBJ2-5, with 8 bases lining up with TRBD1. The CDR3 runs 17 residues. Per the germline V gene, CDR1 is MDHEN and CDR2 is SYDVKM. The junction had 12 bases not matched to a gene; V was cut back by 5 bases and J by 1 base. The CDR3 DNA reads TGTGCCAGCAGTGGGACAGGTTCACAAGTAGCCCAAGAGACCCAGTACTTC. It translates to CASSGTGSQVAQETQYF.

A note on this clone: Additional DNA sequences in this sample encode the identical CDR3. This chain links TRBV5-1 with TRBJ2-7, with 8 bases matching TRBD1. This CDR3 is 14 amino acids long. V gave up 0 bases and J gave up 1 base; unmatched junction bases: 0. The germline CDR1 and CDR2 sequences are SGHRS and YFSETQ. For the CDR3, the DNA is TGCGCCAGCAGCTTGGGACAGGGGTCCTACGAGCAGTACTTC. Protein sequence: CASSLGQGSYEQYF.

The chain recombines TRBV20-1 with TRBJ2-7, with D perhaps matching TRBD2 (5 bases). Germline lookup yields CDR1 DFQATT and CDR2 SNEGSKA (reference sequence). The CDR3 has 11 residues. V lost 2 bases to trimming and J lost 5 bases, with 7 bases between them. CDR3 residues: CSARLGDEQYF. The CDR3 DNA follows: TGCAGTGCTAGATTGGGAGACGAGCAGTACTTC.

This chain joins TRBV29-1 and TRBJ1-4, with TRBD1 matching over 9 bases. CDR1 SQVTM and CDR2 ANQGSEA come from the germline V gene. Trimming removed 5 bases from V and 7 bases from J; junction bases left unmatched: 8. This CDR3 contains 14 residues. CDR3 sequence reads: CSVYRDRAGEKLFF. CDR3 coding DNA: TGCAGCGTTTACCGGGACAGGGCGGGTGAAAAACTGTTTTTT.

The genes are TRBV7-2 and TRBJ2-3; D is uncertain. The germline V gene has CDR1 SGHTA and CDR2 FQGNSA. The CDR3 runs 16 residues. Between the trimmed V and J ends, which lost 4 bases and 0 bases, there was a span of 14 bases. CDR3 region: CASSSRQTASTDTQYF. In DNA, the CDR3 is TGTGCCAGCAGCTCACGTCAGACTGCTAGCACAGATACGCAGTATTTT.

The chain combines TRBV13 with TRBJ2-7; a weak D match, TRBD2 (5 bases). The CDR3 runs to 15 residues. Germline CDR1 and CDR2: PRHDT and FYEKMQ (reference sequence). V lost 4 bases to trimming and J lost 2 bases, with 15 bases between them. CDR3 protein: CASSSREYKPYEQYF. CDR3 DNA: TGTGCCAGCAGCTCCCGGGAATACAAACCCTACGAGCAGTACTTC.